These 28 T cell receptor beta chains were sequenced from one sample in a study of shared clonotypes between healthy human individuals. The table came from immunoSEQ multiplex PCR; TCRdb's copy has only in-frame clones and leaves some out. The sample carries about 2.4 million clones, roughly 93% recorded once. The material sequenced was naive CD4+ T cells from PBMCs. The subset: CD45RA+ positively selected. These receptors were collected from a man aged 18 to 30 in good health. Some clones in this sample may be carry-over from other donors' samples.

The V call is TRBV28, the J call TRBJ2-5; D gene ambiguous. V gave up 4 bases and J gave up 4 bases, with 13 bases separating them. This CDR3 region has 14 residues. Looked up from germline, CDR1 is MDHEN and CDR2 is SYDVKM. The CDR3 DNA reads as TGTGCCAGCAGTTCCCCTGTGGACGGAGAGACCCAGTACTTC. Translated: CASSSPVDGETQYF.

V and J are TRBV7-7 and TRBJ2-2, with 10 bases that match TRBD2. The J segment lost 4 bases and the V segment lost 5 bases, leaving 7 bases of the junction unmatched. This CDR3 has 16 amino acids. Per germline, CDR1 SSHAT and CDR2 FNYEAQ (reference sequence). CDR3 nucleotides: TGTGCCAGCAGCATGCTAGCGGGAGACCTCACCGGGGAGCTGTTTTTT. Translation: CASSMLAGDLTGELFF.

The V call is TRBV7-6, the J call TRBJ1-5, with D maybe TRBD1 (6 bases). CDR1 is SGHVS and CDR2 is FNYEAQ in the germline V gene. This CDR3 is built from 15 residues. V lost 1 base and J lost 4, with 11 bases in between. CDR3 loop: CASSLVAGANQPQHF. Written as DNA, the CDR3 is TGTGCCAGCAGCTTAGTGGCGGGGGCAAATCAGCCCCAGCATTTT.

The V gene is TRBV6-5, the J gene TRBJ2-5; D tentatively fits TRBD1 or TRBD2 (5 bases each). The CDR3 loop spans 14 amino acids. V lost 2 bases and J 3 bases, leaving 10 bases between the germline ends. Germline V gene data show CDR1 as MNHEY and CDR2 as SVGAGI. The CDR3 loop is CASSYRGTEETQYF. CDR3 DNA sequence: TGTGCCAGCAGTTACCGTGGGACCGAAGAGACCCAGTACTTC.

The rearrangement uses TRBV4-3 and TRBJ1-1; unclear D gene. In germline, CDR1 is LGHNA, CDR2 YSLEER. Trimming pared 0 bases from V and 5 bases from J, leaving 19 bases between. CDR3 length: 17 residues. CDR3 amino acids: CASSQDPVTRAETEAFF. The CDR3, as DNA: TGCGCCAGCAGCCAAGATCCCGTTACGCGGGCAGAAACTGAAGCTTTCTTT.

This clone was counted once. In the same sample, other DNA sequences code for this CDR3. This chain connects TRBV11-1 to TRBJ1-1; D unclear. V lost 1 base, J lost 8 bases, and 5 bases lay in between. CDR3 size: 11 residues. Germline V gives CDR1 SGHAT, CDR2 FQDESV (reference sequence). CDR3 nucleotides: TGTGCCAGCAGCTTAGGACCGGAAGCTTTCTTT. This translates into CASSLGPEAFF. The whole variable domain, filled in from reference TRBV11-1 and TRBJ1-1, reads EAEVAQSPRYKITEKSQAVAFWCDPISGHATLYWYRQILGQGPELLVQFQDESVVDDSQLPKDRFSAERLKGVDSTLKIQPAELGDSAMYLCASSLGPEAFFGQGTRLTVV.

The chain links TRBV10-2 to TRBJ2-7; 12 nucleotides match TRBD2. Germline V lookup: CDR1 WSHSY, CDR2 SAAADI. V trimming: 7 bases; J trimming: 5 bases; junction bases outside the gene matches: 6. The CDR3 runs to 14 residues. CDR3 sequence reads: CASKGLAGLDEQYF. The CDR3 coding sequence is TGCGCCAGCAAAGGACTAGCGGGACTCGACGAGCAGTACTTC.

This clone was detected a few times. J is TRBJ1-2 and V is TRBV29-1; 11 bases fit TRBD1. The V segment lost 0 bases and the J segment 4 bases; nucleotides outside the gene matches: 1. CDR1 is SQVTM and CDR2 is ANQGSEA in the germline V gene. CDR3 length: 14 residues. This CDR3 reads CSVEEGTGGYGYTF. The CDR3 nucleotides are TGCAGCGTTGAAGAGGGGACAGGGGGCTATGGCTACACCTTC.

With regard to this clone: The identical CDR3 is also encoded by other nucleotide sequences in the sample. V gene TRBV7-9 combines with J gene TRBJ2-3; no reliable D call. Trimming stripped 3 bases from V and 4 bases from J, with 5 bases between. CDR3 size: 12 residues. The germline CDR1 and CDR2 sequences are SEHNR and FQNEAQ (reference sequence). The CDR3 is CASSFSPDTQYF. The CDR3 bases are TGTGCCAGCAGCTTTTCGCCAGATACGCAGTATTTT.

V and J are TRBV5-1 and TRBJ1-1, with D uncertain. V dropped 4 bases and J dropped 1 base, with 17 bases sitting between them. Germline CDR1 SGHRS, CDR2 YFSETQ. The length of the CDR3 is 16 residues. The CDR3 sequence: CASSTLPRPTNTEAFF. The CDR3 nucleotides are TGCGCCAGCAGCACATTACCCAGGCCCACGAACACTGAAGCTTTCTTT.

The rearrangement links TRBV5-5 to TRBJ2-3, with 7 positions matching TRBD2. CDR1 and CDR2 from the germline V gene are SGHKS and YYEKEE (reference sequence). V shed 0 bases, J shed 0 bases, and the junction held 4 bases outside the gene matches. This CDR3 is 16 amino acids long. As DNA, the CDR3 is TGTGCCAGCAGCTTGGCTAGCGGACCTAGCACAGATACGCAGTATTTT. Translated: CASSLASGPSTDTQYF.

The chain combines TRBV9 with TRBJ1-2; 8 bases are shared with TRBD1. There are 14 residues in the CDR3. CDR1 and CDR2 (germline): SGDLS, YYNGEE. The ends lost 0 bases at V and 8 bases at J; junction bases unmatched: 6. CDR3 DNA sequence: TGTGCCAGCAGCGTAGTGGCGGCAGGGGGCGGCTACACCTTC. Translation: CASSVVAAGGGYTF.

This chain uses TRBV29-1 with TRBJ1-6; tentatively, D is TRBD1 (5 bases). The germline V and J ends were trimmed by 4 bases and 8 bases, with 15 bases remaining between them. CDR1 is SQVTM and CDR2 is ANQGSEA in the germline V gene. This CDR3 has 14 residues. Here the CDR3 reads CSVATGTVDSPLHF. The CDR3 bases are TGCAGCGTTGCCACCGGGACGGTTGATTCACCCCTCCACTTT.

About this clone: This sample includes further DNA sequences coding for the same CDR3. This chain links TRBV6-5 with TRBJ1-1, with TRBD1 identical over 10 bases. The V gene's germline CDR1 is MNHEY and CDR2 SVGAGI. The CDR3 is 13 residues long. The V and J ends lost 9 bases and 4 bases, in that order; junction bases with no gene match: 5. As DNA, the CDR3 is TGTGCCAGTACCAGGACAGGGGGCACTGAAGCTTTCTTT. Its protein is CASTRTGGTEAFF.

V usage is TRBV4-2 and J usage is TRBJ1-6; possible D gene TRBD1, 5 bases. The V gene's germline CDR1 is LGHNA and CDR2 YNFKEQ. The CDR3 runs 12 residues. V shed 2 bases and J shed 11 bases, with 7 bases lying between them. The CDR3 nucleotides are TGTGCCAGCAGCCAACTGGGGGCACCCCTCCACTTT. Encoded protein: CASSQLGAPLHF.

The rearrangement uses TRBV5-4 and TRBJ2-1; weak D call: TRBD1 (6 bases). This CDR3 has 16 amino acids. Germline V gene data show CDR1 as SGHNT and CDR2 as YYREEE (reference sequence). V lost 4 bases and J 10 bases, leaving 24 bases between the germline ends. CDR3 sequence: CASSVGHTTTTGEQFF. In DNA form, the CDR3 reads TGTGCCAGCAGCGTGGGACACACCACCACCACAGGAGAGCAGTTCTTC.

This chain connects TRBV19 to TRBJ2-7; TRBD1 agrees at 10 bases. The CDR3 covers 15 residues. CDR1 is LNHDA and CDR2 is SQIVND in the germline V gene (reference sequence). Trimming at V came to 3 bases and at J to 0 bases, leaving 2 bases not matched to a gene. In DNA, the CDR3 is TGTGCCAGTAGTATGTGGGACAGGGGCTCCTACGAGCAGTACTTC. It yields the protein CASSMWDRGSYEQYF.

Turning to this clone: The sample carries other DNA sequences with the same CDR3. In DNA, the CDR3 is TGTGCCAGCAGCTTAGGGACTAGCGGGAGGGCCGGAAATGAGCAGTTCTTC. Translated: CASSLGTSGRAGNEQFF. The genes are TRBV5-4 and TRBJ2-1, with 16 bases matching TRBD2. CDR1 and CDR2 (germline): SGHNT, YYREEE (reference sequence). The CDR3 covers 17 residues. V trimming: 2 bases; J trimming: 7 bases; junction bases outside the gene matches: 6.

CDR3: CATSRDPGGIRYF. Here the CDR3 DNA reads TGTGCCACCAGCAGAGATCCTGGAGGTATTCGGTACTTC. V and J are TRBV15 and TRBJ2-7, with a weak D call TRBD2 (5 bases). CDR1 and CDR2 from the germline V gene are LNHNV and YYDKDF (reference sequence). The germline V and J ends were trimmed by 0 bases and 12 bases, with 15 bases remaining between them. This CDR3 region has 13 residues. Full variable domain (remainder filled in from reference TRBV15 and TRBJ2-7): DAMVIQNPRYQVTQFGKPVTLSCSQTLNHNVMYWYQQKSSQAPKLLFHYYDKDFNNEADTPDNFQSRRPNTSFCFLDIRSPGLGDTAMYLCATSRDPGGIRYFGPGTRLTVT.

The chain employs TRBV5-4 and TRBJ2-5, with 9 bases lining up with TRBD1. The J call could be wrong; TRBJ2-7 is a better fit for the DNA end. The CDR3 sequence is 17 residues long. CDR1 and CDR2 (germline): SGHNT, YYREEE (reference sequence). CDR3 DNA sequence: TGTGCCAGCAGCTTGGGCCCCGGGACAGGGTACTCCTACGAGCAGTACTTC. Protein: CASSLGPGTGYSYEQYF.

This clone was counted a single time. This chain joins TRBV9 and TRBJ2-7, with TRBD1 as a possible D gene (5 bases). There are 15 residues in the CDR3. The germline V gene has CDR1 SGDLS and CDR2 YYNGEE. Between the trimmed V and J ends, which lost 3 bases and 4 bases, there was a span of 17 bases. CDR3 residues: CASSEGQNPTYEQYF. As DNA, the CDR3 is TGTGCCAGCAGCGAGGGGCAGAACCCAACTTACGAGCAGTACTTC.

The chain uses TRBV4-2 and TRBJ2-7, with D tentatively TRBD2 (6 bases). The CDR3 spans 16 residues. Germline V lookup: CDR1 LGHNA, CDR2 YNFKEQ. V gave up 0 bases and J gave up 2 bases, with 14 bases separating them. CDR3 nucleotides: TGTGCCAGCAGCCAAGATCACGGTAGCGGAGCCTACGAGCAGTACTTC. This gives the protein CASSQDHGSGAYEQYF.

The V and J genes are TRBV9 and TRBJ2-1; 12 bases fit TRBD2. The CDR3 runs to 17 residues. CDR1 and CDR2 from the germline V gene are SGDLS and YYNGEE. V lost 0 bases and J lost 6; bases outside the gene matches: 7. The CDR3: CASSVEAGLAGLNEQFF. The CDR3 coding sequence is TGTGCCAGCAGCGTAGAGGCCGGACTAGCGGGACTCAATGAGCAGTTCTTC.

V and J are TRBV6-4 and TRBJ2-5; D tentatively reads TRBD1 or TRBD2 (5 bases each). V was trimmed by 5 bases and J by 1 base, leaving 8 bases between them. Germline V CDR1 and CDR2: MRHNA, SNTAGT. CDR3 length equals 13 residues. The CDR3 bases are TGTGCCAGCAGTAGAGGGGCCCAAGAGACCCAGTACTTC. Translation gives CASSRGAQETQYF.

V is TRBV27 and J is TRBJ2-5; no clear D gene. The CDR3 runs 13 residues. Germline assignment: CDR1 MNHEY and CDR2 SMNVEV (reference sequence). V lost 5 bases and J lost 2, with 9 bases in between. CDR3 residues: CASSRRIQETQYF. The CDR3, as DNA: TGTGCCAGCAGTCGACGGATACAAGAGACCCAGTACTTC.

The rearrangement joins TRBV6-1 to TRBJ2-1, with 7 nucleotides matching TRBD2. CDR3 length: 13 residues. V was pared by 8 bases and J by 8 bases, with 9 bases of the junction left unmatched. Germline-derived CDR1 and CDR2 are MNHNS and SASEGT. The CDR3 DNA reads as TGTGCCAGCCGGCCTAGCGGTCTCCATGAGCAGTTCTTC. As protein: CASRPSGLHEQFF.

The table lists this clone with a count of one. In the same sample, other DNA sequences code for this CDR3. The chain is built from TRBV9 and TRBJ2-7; 11 nucleotides agree with TRBD2. Germline CDR1 is SGDLS and CDR2 is YYNGEE. The V gene end was trimmed by 3 bases and the J gene end by 3 bases; junction bases not matched to a gene: 2. The CDR3 covers 14 residues. The CDR3 sequence: CASSAGLAGYEQYF. CDR3 DNA sequence: TGTGCCAGCAGCGCCGGACTAGCGGGCTACGAGCAGTACTTC.

This sequence joins TRBV6-6 and TRBJ2-5; D possibly corresponds to TRBD2 (5 bases). Per the germline V gene, CDR1 is MNHNY and CDR2 is SVGAGI (reference sequence). This CDR3 comprises 14 residues. With 2 bases removed from V and 5 bases from J, the gap between germline ends came to 12 bases. The CDR3 reads CASSYPSSGETQYF. In nucleotides, the CDR3 is TGTGCCAGCAGTTACCCCTCGTCGGGGGAGACCCAGTACTTC.